This T cell receptor beta chain emerged from a study of identical twins. General study results and limits: Findings came from cross-sectional statistics, without long-term follow-up of donors. The degree of excess twin sharing was weaker in beta out-of-frame sequences. Invariant MAIT and iNKT cells could partly confound zero-insertion analyses.

A single record per CDR3 protein comes from TCRdb applying MiXCR to the 5' RACE reads. The table includes over 200,000 distinct CDR3 sequences, approximately 5.9% detected once. On this clonotype itself: Its antigen is not identified.

The CDR3 has 13 amino acids. The V gene lost 5 bases and the J gene lost 6 bases, with 14 bases spanning the gap. The same specimen was also included in a second study, on T cells expressing NK-cell markers.

This sequence was found in a woman under 30 in good health. The material sequenced was CD8+ T cells sorted from blood. The chain employs TRBV12-3 or TRBV12-4 and TRBJ2-7, with D possibly matching TRBD1 (5 bases). Written as DNA, the CDR3 is TGTGCCAGCAGTGTGCACCAGGGTACCGAGCAGTACTTC. Amino acid sequence: CASSVHQGTEQYF.